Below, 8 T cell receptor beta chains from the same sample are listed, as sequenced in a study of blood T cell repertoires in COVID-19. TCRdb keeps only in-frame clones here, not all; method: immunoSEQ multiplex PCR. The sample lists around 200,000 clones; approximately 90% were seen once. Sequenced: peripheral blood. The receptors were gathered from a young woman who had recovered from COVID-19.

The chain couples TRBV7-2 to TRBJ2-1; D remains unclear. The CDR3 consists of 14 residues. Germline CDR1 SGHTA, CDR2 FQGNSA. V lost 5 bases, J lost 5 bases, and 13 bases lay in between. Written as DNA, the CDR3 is TGTGCCAGCAGCCCGAGTTATATGAACAATGAGCAGTTCTTC. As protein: CASSPSYMNNEQFF. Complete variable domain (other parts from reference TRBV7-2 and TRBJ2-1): GAGVSQSPSNKVTEKGKDVELRCDPISGHTALYWYRQSLGQGLEFLIYFQGNSAPDKSGLPSDRFSAERTGGSVSTLTIQRTQQEDSAVYLCASSPSYMNNEQFFGPGTRLTVL.

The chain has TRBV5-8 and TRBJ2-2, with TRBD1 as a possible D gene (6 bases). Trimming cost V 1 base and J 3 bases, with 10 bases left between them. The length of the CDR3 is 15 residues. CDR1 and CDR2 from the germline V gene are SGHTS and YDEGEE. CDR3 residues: CASSLLRTDTGELFF. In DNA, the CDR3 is TGTGCCAGCAGCTTGCTTAGGACAGACACCGGGGAGCTGTTTTTT. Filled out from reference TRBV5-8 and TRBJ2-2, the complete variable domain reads EAGVTQSPTHLIKTRGQQATLRCSPISGHTSVYWYQQALGLGLQFLLWYDEGEERNRGNFPPRFSGRQFPNYSSELNVNALELEDSALYLCASSLLRTDTGELFFGEGSRLTVL.

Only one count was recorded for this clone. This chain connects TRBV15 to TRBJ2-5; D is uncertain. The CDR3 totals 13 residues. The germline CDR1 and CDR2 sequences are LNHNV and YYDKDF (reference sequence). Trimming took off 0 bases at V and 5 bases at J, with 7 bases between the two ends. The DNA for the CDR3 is TGTGCCACCAGCAGAGATCAGTCGGAGACCCAGTACTTC. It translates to CATSRDQSETQYF.

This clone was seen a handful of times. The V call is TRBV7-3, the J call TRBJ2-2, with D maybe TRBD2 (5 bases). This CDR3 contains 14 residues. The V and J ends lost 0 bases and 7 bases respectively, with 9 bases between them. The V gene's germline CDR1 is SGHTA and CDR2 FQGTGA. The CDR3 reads CASSLTYGVGELFF. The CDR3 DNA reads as TGTGCCAGCAGCTTAACGTACGGGGTCGGGGAGCTGTTTTTT.

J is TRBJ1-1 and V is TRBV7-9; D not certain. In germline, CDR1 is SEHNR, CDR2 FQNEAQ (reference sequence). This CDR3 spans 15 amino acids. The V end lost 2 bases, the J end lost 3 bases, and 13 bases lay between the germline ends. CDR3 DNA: TGTGCCAGCAGCTTAATTGGCGGCTTGCACACTGAAGCTTTCTTT. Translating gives CASSLIGGLHTEAFF.

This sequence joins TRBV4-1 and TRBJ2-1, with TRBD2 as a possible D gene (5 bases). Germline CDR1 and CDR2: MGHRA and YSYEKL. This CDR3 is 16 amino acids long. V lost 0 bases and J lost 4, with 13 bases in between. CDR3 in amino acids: CASSQEHGRTYNEQFF. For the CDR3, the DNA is TGCGCCAGCAGCCAAGAGCACGGGCGGACTTACAATGAGCAGTTCTTC.

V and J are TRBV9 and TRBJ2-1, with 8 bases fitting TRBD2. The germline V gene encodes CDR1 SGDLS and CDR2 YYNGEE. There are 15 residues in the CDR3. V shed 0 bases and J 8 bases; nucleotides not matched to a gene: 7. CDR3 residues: CASSVDRGGLDEQFF. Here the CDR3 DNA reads TGTGCCAGCAGCGTAGATCGGGGGGGCCTGGATGAGCAGTTCTTC.

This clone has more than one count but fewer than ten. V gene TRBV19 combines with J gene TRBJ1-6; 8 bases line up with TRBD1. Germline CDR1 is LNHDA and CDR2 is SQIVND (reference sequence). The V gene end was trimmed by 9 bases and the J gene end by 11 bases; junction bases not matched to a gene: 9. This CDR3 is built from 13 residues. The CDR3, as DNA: TGTGCCAGCGCCCGGGACAGGACTGCACCCCTCCACTTT. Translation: CASARDRTAPLHF.